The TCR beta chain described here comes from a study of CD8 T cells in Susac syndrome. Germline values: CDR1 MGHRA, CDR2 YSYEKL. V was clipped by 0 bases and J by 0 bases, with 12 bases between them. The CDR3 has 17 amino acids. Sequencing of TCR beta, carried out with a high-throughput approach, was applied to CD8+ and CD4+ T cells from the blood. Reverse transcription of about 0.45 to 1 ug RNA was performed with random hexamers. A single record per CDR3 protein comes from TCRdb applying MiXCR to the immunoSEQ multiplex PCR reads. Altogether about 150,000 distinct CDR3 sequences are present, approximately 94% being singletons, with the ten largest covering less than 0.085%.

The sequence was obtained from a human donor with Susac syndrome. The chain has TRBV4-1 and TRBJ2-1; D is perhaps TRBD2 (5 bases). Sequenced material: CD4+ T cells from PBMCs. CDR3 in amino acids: CASSQDLLAASYNEQFF. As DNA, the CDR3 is TGCGCCAGCAGCCAAGATCTGCTAGCAGCCTCCTACAATGAGCAGTTCTTC.